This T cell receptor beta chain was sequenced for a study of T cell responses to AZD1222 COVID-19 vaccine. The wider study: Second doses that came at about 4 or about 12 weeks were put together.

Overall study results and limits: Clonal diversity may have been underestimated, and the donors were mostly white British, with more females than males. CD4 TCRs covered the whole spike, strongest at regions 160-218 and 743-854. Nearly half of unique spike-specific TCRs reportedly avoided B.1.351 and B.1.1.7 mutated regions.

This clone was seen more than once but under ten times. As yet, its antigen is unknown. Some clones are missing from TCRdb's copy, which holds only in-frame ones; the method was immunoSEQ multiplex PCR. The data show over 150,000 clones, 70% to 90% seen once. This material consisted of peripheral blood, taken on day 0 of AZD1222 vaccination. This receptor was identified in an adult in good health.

Here the CDR3 DNA reads TGCGCCAGCAGCTTGGCGGGGACAGATACGCAGTATTTT. Its translation is CASSLAGTDTQYF. The chain recombines TRBV5-1 with TRBJ2-3, with D possibly TRBD2 on 5 matching bases. The CDR3 is 13 amino acids. Germline V lookup: CDR1 SGHRS, CDR2 YFSETQ. V was shortened by 0 bases and J by 3 bases, with 5 bases between the two germline ends.